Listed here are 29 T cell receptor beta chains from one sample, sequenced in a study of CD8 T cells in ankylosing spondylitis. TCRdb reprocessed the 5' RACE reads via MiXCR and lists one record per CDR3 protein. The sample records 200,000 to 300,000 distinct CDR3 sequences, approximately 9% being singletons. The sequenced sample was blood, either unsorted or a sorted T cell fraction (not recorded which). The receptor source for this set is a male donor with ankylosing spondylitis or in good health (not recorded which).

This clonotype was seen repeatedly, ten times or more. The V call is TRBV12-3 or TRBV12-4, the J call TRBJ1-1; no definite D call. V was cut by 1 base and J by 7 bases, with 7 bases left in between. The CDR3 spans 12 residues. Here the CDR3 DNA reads TGTGCCAGCAGTTTAGTGCGCAGTGAAGCTTTCTTT. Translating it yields CASSLVRSEAFF.

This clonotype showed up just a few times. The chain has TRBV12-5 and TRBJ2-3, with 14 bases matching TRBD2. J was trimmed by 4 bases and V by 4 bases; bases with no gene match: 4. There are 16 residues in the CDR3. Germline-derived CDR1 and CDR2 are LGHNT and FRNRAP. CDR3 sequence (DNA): TGTGCTAGTGGTTCGGGACTAGCGGGAGAGTCAGATACGCAGTATTTT. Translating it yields CASGSGLAGESDTQYF.

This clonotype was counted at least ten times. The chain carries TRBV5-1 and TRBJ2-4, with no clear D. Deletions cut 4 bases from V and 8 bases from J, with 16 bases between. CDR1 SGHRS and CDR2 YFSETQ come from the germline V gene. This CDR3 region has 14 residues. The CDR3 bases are TGCGCCAGCAGCCCCAGAACCATCGCGGACATTCAGTACTTC. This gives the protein CASSPRTIADIQYF.

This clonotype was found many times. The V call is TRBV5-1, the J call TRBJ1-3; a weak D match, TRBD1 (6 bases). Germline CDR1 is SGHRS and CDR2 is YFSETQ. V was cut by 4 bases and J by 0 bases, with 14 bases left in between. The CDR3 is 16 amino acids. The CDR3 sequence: CASSPGGAGSGNTIYF. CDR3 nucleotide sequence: TGCGCCAGCAGCCCCGGGGGCGCCGGCTCTGGAAACACCATATATTTT. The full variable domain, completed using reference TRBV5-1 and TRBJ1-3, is KAGVTQTPRYLIKTRGQQVTLSCSPISGHRSVSWYQQTPGQGLQFLFEYFSETQRNKGNFPGRFSGRQFSNSRSEMNVSTLELGDSALYLCASSPGGAGSGNTIYFGEGSWLTVV.

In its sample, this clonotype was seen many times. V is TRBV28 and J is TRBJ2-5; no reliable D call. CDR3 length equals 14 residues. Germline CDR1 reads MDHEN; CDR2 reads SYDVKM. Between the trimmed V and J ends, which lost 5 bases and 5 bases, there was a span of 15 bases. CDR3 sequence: CASSTGFLRETQYF. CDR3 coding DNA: TGTGCCAGCAGTACCGGTTTCCTACGTGAGACCCAGTACTTC.

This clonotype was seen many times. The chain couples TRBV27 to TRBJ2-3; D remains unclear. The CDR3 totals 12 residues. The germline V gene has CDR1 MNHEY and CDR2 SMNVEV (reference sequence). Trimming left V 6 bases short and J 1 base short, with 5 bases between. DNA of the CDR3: TGTGCCAGCAGCAAGGGCACAGATACGCAGTATTTT. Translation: CASSKGTDTQYF.

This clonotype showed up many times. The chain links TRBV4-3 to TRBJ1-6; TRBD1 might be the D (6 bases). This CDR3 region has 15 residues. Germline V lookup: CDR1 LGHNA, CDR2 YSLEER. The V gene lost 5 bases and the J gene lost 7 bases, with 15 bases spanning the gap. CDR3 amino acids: CASSSAGTFNSPLHF. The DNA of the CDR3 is TGCGCCAGCAGCTCGGCCGGGACATTCAATTCACCCCTCCACTTT.

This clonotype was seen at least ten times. CDR3 protein: CSGRDRGNTEAFF. CDR3 DNA sequence: TGCAGTGGTAGGGACAGGGGGAACACTGAAGCTTTCTTT. The J gene is TRBJ1-1, the V gene TRBV20-1; TRBD1 matches 10 bases. The trim removed 7 bases at V and 1 base at J, leaving 3 bases unmatched. The CDR3 is 13 amino acids. Germline V lookup: CDR1 DFQATT, CDR2 SNEGSKA (reference sequence).

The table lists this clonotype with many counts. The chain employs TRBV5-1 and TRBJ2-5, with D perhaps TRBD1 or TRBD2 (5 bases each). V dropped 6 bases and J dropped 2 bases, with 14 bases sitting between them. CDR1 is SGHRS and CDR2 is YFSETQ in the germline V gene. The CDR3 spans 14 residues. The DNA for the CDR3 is TGCGCCAGCAACCCAGGGAGTGTGCAAGAGACCCAGTACTTC. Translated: CASNPGSVQETQYF.

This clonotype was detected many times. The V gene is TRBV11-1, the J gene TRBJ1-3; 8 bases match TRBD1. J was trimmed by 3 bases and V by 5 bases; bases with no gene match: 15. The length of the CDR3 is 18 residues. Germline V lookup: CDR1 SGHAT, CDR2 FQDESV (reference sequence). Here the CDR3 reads CASSDGQGLTVGGNTIYF. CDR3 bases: TGTGCCAGCAGCGACGGACAGGGACTGACAGTTGGTGGAAACACCATATATTTT. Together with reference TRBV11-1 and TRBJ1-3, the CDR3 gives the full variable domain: EAEVAQSPRYKITEKSQAVAFWCDPISGHATLYWYRQILGQGPELLVQFQDESVVDDSQLPKDRFSAERLKGVDSTLKIQPAELGDSAMYLCASSDGQGLTVGGNTIYFGEGSWLTVV.

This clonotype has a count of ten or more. DNA of the CDR3: TGTGCCAGCAGTTACAAGCCGGGCACCGGGGAGCTGTTTTTT. Protein product: CASSYKPGTGELFF. This sequence joins TRBV12-3 or TRBV12-4 and TRBJ2-2, with D uncertain. V lost 4 bases and J lost 4, with 10 bases in between. The length of the CDR3 is 14 residues.

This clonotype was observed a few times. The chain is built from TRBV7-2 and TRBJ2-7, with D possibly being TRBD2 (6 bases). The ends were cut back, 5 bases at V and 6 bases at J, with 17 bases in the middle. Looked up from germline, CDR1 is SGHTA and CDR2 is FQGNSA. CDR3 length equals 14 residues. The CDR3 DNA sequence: TGTGCCAGCAGCCCCGGGACTCAGGTTGGCGAGCAGTACTTC. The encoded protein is CASSPGTQVGEQYF.

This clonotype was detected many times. As DNA, the CDR3 is TGCGCCAGCAGCCAAGATTTTTCACAGCAAGAGACCCAGTACTTC. Translation: CASSQDFSQQETQYF. J is TRBJ2-5 and V is TRBV4-3; D gene uncertain. With 0 bases removed from V and 2 bases from J, the gap between germline ends came to 10 bases. Germline CDR1 LGHNA, CDR2 YSLEER. The CDR3 length is 15 residues.

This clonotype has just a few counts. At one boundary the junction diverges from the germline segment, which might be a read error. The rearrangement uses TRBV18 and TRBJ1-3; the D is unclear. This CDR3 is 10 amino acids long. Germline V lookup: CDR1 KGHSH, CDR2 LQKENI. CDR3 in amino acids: CASSGSTIYF. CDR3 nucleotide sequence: TGTGCCAGCTCCGGAAGCACCATATATTTT.

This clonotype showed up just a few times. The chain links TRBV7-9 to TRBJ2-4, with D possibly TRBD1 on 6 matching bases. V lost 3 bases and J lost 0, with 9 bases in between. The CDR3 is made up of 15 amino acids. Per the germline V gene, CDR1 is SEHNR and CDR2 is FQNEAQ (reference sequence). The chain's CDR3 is CASSFDRLAKNIQYF. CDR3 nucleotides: TGTGCCAGCAGCTTCGACAGGCTAGCCAAAAACATTCAGTACTTC. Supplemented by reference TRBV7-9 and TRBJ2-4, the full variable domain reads DTGVSQNPRHKITKRGQNVTFRCDPISEHNRLYWYRQTLGQGPEFLTYFQNEAQLEKSRLLSDRFSAERPKGSFSTLEIQRTEQGDSAMYLCASSFDRLAKNIQYFGAGTRLSVL.

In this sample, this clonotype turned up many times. In DNA, the CDR3 is TGTGCCAGCAGCTTAGGTTCGGAACCGTATGGCTACACCTTC. Translation: CASSLGSEPYGYTF. The chain joins TRBV7-9 to TRBJ1-2; D is uncertain. The CDR3 contains 14 residues. Germline assignment: CDR1 SEHNR and CDR2 FQNEAQ (reference sequence). V was clipped by 1 base and J by 5 bases, with 11 bases between them.

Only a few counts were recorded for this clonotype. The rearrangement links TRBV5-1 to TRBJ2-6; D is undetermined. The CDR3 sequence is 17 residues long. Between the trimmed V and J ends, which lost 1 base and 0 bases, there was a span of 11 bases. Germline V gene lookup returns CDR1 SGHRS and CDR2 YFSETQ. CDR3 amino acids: CASSLSQAFSGANVLTF. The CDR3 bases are TGCGCCAGCAGCTTGTCGCAGGCGTTCTCTGGGGCCAACGTCCTGACTTTC.

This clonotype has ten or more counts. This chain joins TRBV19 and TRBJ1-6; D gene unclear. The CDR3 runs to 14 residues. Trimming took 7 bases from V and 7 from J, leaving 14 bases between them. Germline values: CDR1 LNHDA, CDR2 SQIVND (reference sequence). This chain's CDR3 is CASTGRRVNSPLHF. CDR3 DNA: TGTGCCAGTACTGGCAGGCGGGTCAATTCACCCCTCCACTTT.

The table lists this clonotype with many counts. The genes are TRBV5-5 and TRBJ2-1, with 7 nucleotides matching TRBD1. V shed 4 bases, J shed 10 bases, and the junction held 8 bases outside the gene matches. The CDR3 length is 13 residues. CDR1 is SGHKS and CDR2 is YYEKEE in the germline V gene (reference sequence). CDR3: CASSLQGNREQFF. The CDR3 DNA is TGTGCCAGCAGCCTACAGGGGAATAGGGAGCAGTTCTTC.

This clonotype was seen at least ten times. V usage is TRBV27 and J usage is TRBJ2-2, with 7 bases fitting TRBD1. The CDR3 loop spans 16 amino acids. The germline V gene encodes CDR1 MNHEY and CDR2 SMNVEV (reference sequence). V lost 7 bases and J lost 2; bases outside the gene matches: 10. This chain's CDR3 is CASIETGTDNTGELFF. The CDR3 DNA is TGTGCCAGCATCGAAACCGGGACAGATAACACCGGGGAGCTGTTTTTT.

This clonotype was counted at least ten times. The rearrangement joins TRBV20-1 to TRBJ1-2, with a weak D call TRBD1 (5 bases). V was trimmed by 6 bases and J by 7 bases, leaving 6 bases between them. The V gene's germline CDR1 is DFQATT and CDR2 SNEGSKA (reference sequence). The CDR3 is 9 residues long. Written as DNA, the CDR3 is TGCAGTGCGGGGGTTGGCTACACCTTC. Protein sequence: CSAGVGYTF.

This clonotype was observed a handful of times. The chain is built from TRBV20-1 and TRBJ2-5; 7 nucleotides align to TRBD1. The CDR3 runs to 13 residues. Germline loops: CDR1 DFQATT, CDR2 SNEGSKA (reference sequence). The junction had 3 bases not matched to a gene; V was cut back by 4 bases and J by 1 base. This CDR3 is CSATGQLQETQYF. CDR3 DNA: TGCAGTGCTACGGGACAGCTCCAAGAGACCCAGTACTTC.

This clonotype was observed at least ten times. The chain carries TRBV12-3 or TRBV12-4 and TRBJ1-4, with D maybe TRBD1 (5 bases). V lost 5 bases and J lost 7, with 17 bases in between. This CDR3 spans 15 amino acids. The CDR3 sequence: CASSPREGPVEKLFF. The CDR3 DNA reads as TGTGCCAGCAGTCCCCGGGAGGGGCCGGTTGAAAAACTGTTTTTT.

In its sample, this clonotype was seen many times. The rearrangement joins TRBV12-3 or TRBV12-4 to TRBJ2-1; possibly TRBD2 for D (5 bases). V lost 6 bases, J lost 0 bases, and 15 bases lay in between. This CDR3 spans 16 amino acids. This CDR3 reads CASRAGLLSSYNEQFF. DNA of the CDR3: TGTGCCAGCAGGGCAGGACTGCTAAGCTCCTACAATGAGCAGTTCTTC.

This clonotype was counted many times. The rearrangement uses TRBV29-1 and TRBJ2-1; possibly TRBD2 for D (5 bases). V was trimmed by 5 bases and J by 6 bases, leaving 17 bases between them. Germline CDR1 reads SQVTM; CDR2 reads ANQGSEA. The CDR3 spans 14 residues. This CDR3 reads CSVTPSGVFNEQFF. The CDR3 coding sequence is TGCAGCGTTACCCCGTCCGGGGTGTTCAATGAGCAGTTCTTC.

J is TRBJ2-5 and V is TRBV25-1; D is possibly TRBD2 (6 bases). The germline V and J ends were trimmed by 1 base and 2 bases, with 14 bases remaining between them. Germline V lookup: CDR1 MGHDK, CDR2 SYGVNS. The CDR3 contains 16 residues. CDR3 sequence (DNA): TGTGCCAGCAGTGAATTTGGGGCGGGACCTCAAGAGACCCAGTACTTC. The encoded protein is CASSEFGAGPQETQYF.

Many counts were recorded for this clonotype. CDR3 in DNA: TGCAGTGCCAGGCGTAGAGGGGGGAGGGTTGAGCAGTTCTTC. As protein: CSARRRGGRVEQFF. This sequence joins TRBV20-1 and TRBJ2-1; weak D call: TRBD2 (7 bases). The CDR3 covers 14 residues. The V end lost 6 bases, the J end lost 9 bases, and 21 bases lay between the germline ends. From germline, CDR1 is DFQATT and CDR2 SNEGSKA (reference sequence).

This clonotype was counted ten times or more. CDR3 sequence (DNA): TGTGCCAGCAGCCATGGGATGGGTTCTGAAGCTTTCTTT. Its protein is CASSHGMGSEAFF. The genes are TRBV12-3 or TRBV12-4 and TRBJ1-1; D not resolved. The CDR3 totals 13 residues. Trimming left V 6 bases short and J 6 bases short, with 14 bases between.

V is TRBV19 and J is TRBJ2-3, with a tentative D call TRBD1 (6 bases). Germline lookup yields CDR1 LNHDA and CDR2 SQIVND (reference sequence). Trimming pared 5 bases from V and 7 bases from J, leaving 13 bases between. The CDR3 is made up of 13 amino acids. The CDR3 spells CASSPQGQNTQYF. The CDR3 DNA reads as TGTGCCAGTAGTCCCCAGGGGCAAAATACGCAGTATTTT. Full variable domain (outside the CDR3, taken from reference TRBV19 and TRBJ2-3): DGGITQSPKYLFRKEGQNVTLSCEQNLNHDAMYWYRQDPGQGLRLIYYSQIVNDFQKGDIAEGYSVSREKKESFPLTVTSAQKNPTAFYLCASSPQGQNTQYFGPGTRLTVL.